The source of this TCR beta chain is a study of CD8 T cells in Susac syndrome. Across the whole study: Patients with Susac syndrome were therapy-naive, on corticosteroids, or on intravenous immunoglobulin alone at the time that blood was drawn.

cDNA came from about 0.46 to 1 ug RNA primed by random hexamers. TCRdb independently ran MiXCR on the immunoSEQ multiplex PCR reads; one entry per CDR3 protein. The table has some 200,000 distinct CDR3 sequences, 95% seen once; the top ten hold around 0.16%. Isolation of CD8+ and CD4+ T cells was performed negatively, whereas enrichment of TEMRA cells was done by FACS. Sequenced input: CD8+ T cells from PBMCs. The origin of this receptor is a human donor with Susac syndrome.

CDR3: CASSLGTVTEAFF. CDR3 coding DNA: TGTGCCAGCAGCTTAGGTACGGTCACTGAAGCTTTCTTT. The J gene is TRBJ1-1, the V gene TRBV7-8, with unresolved D. Per the germline V gene, CDR1 is SGHVS and CDR2 is FQNEAQ. The CDR3 spans 13 residues. V lost 1 base, J lost 4 bases, and 7 bases lay in between.